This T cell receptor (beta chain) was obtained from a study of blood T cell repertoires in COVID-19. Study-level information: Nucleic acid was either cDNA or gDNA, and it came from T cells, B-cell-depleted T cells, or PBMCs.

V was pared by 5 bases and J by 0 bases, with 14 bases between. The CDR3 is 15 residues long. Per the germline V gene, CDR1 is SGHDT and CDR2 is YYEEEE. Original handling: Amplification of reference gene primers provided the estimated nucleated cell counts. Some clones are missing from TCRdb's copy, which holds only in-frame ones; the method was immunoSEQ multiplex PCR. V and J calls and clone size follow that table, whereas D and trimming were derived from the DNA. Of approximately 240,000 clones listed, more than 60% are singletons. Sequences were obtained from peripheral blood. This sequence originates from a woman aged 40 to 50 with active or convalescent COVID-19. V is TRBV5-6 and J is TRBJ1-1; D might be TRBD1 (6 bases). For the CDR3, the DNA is TGTGCCAGCAGATTCAGGGGAAGCATGAACACTGAAGCTTTCTTT. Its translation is CASRFRGSMNTEAFF.